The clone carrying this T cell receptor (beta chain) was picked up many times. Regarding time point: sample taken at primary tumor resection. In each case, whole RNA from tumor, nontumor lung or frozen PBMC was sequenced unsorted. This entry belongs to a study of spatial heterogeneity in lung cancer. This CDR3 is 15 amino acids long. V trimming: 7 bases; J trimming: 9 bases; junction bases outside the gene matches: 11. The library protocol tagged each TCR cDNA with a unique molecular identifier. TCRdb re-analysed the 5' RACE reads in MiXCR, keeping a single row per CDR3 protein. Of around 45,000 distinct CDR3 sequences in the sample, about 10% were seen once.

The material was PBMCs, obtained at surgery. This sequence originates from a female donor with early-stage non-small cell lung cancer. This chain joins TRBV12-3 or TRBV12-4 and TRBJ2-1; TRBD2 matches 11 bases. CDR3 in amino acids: CASKLGSSGGGEQFF. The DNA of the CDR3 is TGTGCCAGCAAACTGGGAAGTAGCGGGGGGGGTGAGCAGTTCTTC.